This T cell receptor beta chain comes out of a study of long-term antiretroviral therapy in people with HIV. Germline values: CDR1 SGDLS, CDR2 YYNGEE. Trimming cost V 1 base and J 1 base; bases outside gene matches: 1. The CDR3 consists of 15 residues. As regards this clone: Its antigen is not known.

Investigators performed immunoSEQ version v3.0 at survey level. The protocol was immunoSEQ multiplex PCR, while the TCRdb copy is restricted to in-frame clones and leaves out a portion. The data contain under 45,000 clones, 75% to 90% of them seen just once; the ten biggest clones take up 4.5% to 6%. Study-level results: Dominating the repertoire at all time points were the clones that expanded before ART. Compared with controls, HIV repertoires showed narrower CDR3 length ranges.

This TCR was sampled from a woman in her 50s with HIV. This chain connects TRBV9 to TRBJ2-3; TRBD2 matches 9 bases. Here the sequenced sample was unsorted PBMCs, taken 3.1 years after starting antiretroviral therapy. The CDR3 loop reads CASSVIAGGTDTQYF. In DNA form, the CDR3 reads TGTGCCAGCAGCGTAATAGCGGGGGGCACAGATACGCAGTATTTT.